The present T cell receptor (beta chain) was sequenced within a study of cytomegalovirus exposure and HLA in healthy donors. Study-wide results and caveats: In vitro confirmation showed three CMV-associated chains to be CMV antigen specific. The classifier reportedly diagnosed cytomegalovirus status with high sensitivity and specificity.

CDR1 is DFQATT and CDR2 is SNEGSKA in the germline V gene (reference sequence). The CDR3 runs to 10 residues. Trimming took off 8 bases at V and 12 bases at J, with 14 bases between the two ends. PCR used 60 Vbeta primers and 13 Jbeta primers. The table came from immunoSEQ multiplex PCR; TCRdb's copy has only in-frame clones and leaves some out. The sample has roughly 100,000 clones, over 70% seen once. Comments on this clone: The antigen is unknown.

Sequencing input: PBMCs. The genes are TRBV20-1 and TRBJ2-1; no clear D. The TCR was taken from a man under 40 in good health and CMV-seronegative. CDR3 coding DNA: TGCAGTACCCAGCGTTTTGCGCAGTTCTTC. It encodes CSTQRFAQFF.